The 3 T cell receptor beta chains given below trace back to one sample, sequenced in a study of blood T cell repertoires in COVID-19. Profiled with immunoSEQ multiplex PCR; TCRdb holds only in-frame clones, not every one. The table shows more than 150,000 clones, with more than 65% occurring only once. Sample: PBMCs or T cells enriched from blood (not recorded which). The source of these receptors is a middle-aged man who had recovered from COVID-19.

This chain joins TRBV20-1 and TRBJ1-2, with 11 bases matching TRBD1. The CDR3 contains 14 residues. The junction had 4 bases not matched to a gene; V was cut back by 5 bases and J by 2 bases. Germline V CDR1 and CDR2: DFQATT, SNEGSKA (reference sequence). CDR3 protein: CSARGTGGNYGYTF. For the CDR3, the DNA is TGCAGTGCTCGTGGGACAGGGGGGAACTATGGCTACACCTTC.

V and J are TRBV18 and TRBJ1-4; TRBD1 agrees at 7 bases. The CDR3 consists of 16 residues. Germline CDR1 reads KGHSH; CDR2 reads LQKENI. The junction had 5 bases not matched to a gene; V was cut back by 4 bases and J by 0 bases. The DNA for the CDR3 is TGTGCCAGCTCACTAACAGGGGTCCCAACTAATGAAAAACTGTTTTTT. As protein: CASSLTGVPTNEKLFF.

The chain employs TRBV6-5 and TRBJ1-1, with D unclear. The CDR3 covers 12 residues. The V gene lost 6 bases and the J gene lost 4 bases, with 9 bases spanning the gap. Per the germline V gene, CDR1 is MNHEY and CDR2 is SVGAGI. The CDR3 DNA sequence: TGTGCCAGCAGGGAGGTCATCACTGAAGCTTTCTTT. It encodes CASREVITEAFF.